The subject of this entry is one T cell receptor (beta chain). Method: immunoSEQ multiplex PCR; TCRdb's copy keeps in-frame clones and lacks some. The data contain hundreds of thousands of clones, over 75% of them singletons. The data stem from a study of shared T cell receptors in the human thymus. This CDR3 has 12 amino acids. Trimming took off 5 bases at V and 6 bases at J, with 7 bases between the two ends. Germline V lookup: CDR1 SGHNT, CDR2 YENEEA. A further study also used this sample, focusing on human thymus T cells. This second report adds: Resected material from corrective heart surgery provided the thymus tissue analysed.

Sequencing input: thymocytes. The clonotype originates from a boy younger than two with a congenital heart defect. The V gene is TRBV11-3, the J gene TRBJ2-2; D is unclear. The CDR3 is CASSPTAGELFF. CDR3 nucleotide sequence: TGTGCCAGCAGCCCCACTGCCGGGGAGCTGTTTTTT. The full variable domain, rest sourced from reference TRBV11-3 and TRBJ2-2, is EAGVVQSPRYKIIEKKQPVAFWCNPISGHNTLYWYLQNLGQGPELLIRYENEEAVDDSQLPKDRFSAERLKGVDSTLKIQPAELGDSAVYLCASSPTAGELFFGEGSRLTVL.